Each of the 5 T cell receptor beta chains below was sequenced from the same sample in a study of T cell responses to AZD1222 COVID-19 vaccine. Measured with immunoSEQ multiplex PCR; TCRdb has only the in-frame clones, and not every one. This sample has about 110,000 clones, with roughly 90% found just once. Sequences were derived from peripheral blood, sampled on day 0 of AZD1222 vaccination. These receptors all come from an adult in good health.

The rearrangement links TRBV5-1 to TRBJ2-1, with 9 nucleotides matching TRBD1. The CDR3 has 15 amino acids. Germline trimming cut 6 bases from V and 4 bases from J; bases unmatched to any gene: 8. Germline CDR1 is SGHRS and CDR2 is YFSETQ. CDR3: CASTQGGQGYNEQFF. Written as DNA, the CDR3 is TGCGCCAGCACCCAGGGGGGACAGGGTTACAATGAGCAGTTCTTC.

The chain recombines TRBV11-3 with TRBJ2-4; D uncertain. The V end lost 5 bases, the J end lost 0 bases, and 11 bases lay between the germline ends. The CDR3 is 15 residues long. The V gene's germline CDR1 is SGHNT and CDR2 YENEEA. CDR3 loop: CASSPRILAKNIQYF. The CDR3 DNA follows: TGTGCCAGCAGCCCGAGGATCCTAGCCAAAAACATTCAGTACTTC.

V is TRBV14 and J is TRBJ1-4; D call uncertain. V was clipped by 0 bases and J by 7 bases, with 15 bases between them. From germline, CDR1 is SGHDN and CDR2 FVKESK. The CDR3 has 16 amino acids. The CDR3 DNA is TGTGCCAGCAGCCAAGATGCCGGGATCGGCGGTGAAAAACTGTTTTTT. Protein product: CASSQDAGIGGEKLFF.

The V call is TRBV11-2, the J call TRBJ2-7; 9 nucleotides align to TRBD1. The CDR3 consists of 15 residues. With V trimmed by 4 bases and J by 6 bases, 10 bases remained unmatched. The germline V gene has CDR1 SGHAT and CDR2 FQNNGV. The CDR3 nucleotides are TGTGCCAGCAGCTCCACCGCCGGGACAGGGATCGAGCAGTACTTC. Translated, it gives CASSSTAGTGIEQYF.

The chain uses TRBV5-6 and TRBJ1-2; D is possibly TRBD1 (6 bases). The CDR3 sequence is 12 residues long. Trimming took off 10 bases at V and 6 bases at J, with 16 bases between the two ends. Germline lookup yields CDR1 SGHDT and CDR2 YYEEEE. CDR3 bases: TGTGCCGGTGGACGGGGGGCGGATGGCTACACCTTC. Amino acid sequence: CAGGRGADGYTF.